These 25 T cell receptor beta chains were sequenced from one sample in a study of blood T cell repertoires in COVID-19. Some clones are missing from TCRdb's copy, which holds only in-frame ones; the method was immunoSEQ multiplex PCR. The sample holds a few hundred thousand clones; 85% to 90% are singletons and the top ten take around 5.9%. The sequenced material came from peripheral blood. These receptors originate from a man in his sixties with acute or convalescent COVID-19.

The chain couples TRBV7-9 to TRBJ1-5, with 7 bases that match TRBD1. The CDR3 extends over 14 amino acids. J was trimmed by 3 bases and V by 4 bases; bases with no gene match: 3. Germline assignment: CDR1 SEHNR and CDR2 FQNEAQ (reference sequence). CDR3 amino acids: CASSSQGFNQPQHF. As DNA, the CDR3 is TGTGCCAGCAGCTCACAGGGGTTCAATCAGCCCCAGCATTTT.

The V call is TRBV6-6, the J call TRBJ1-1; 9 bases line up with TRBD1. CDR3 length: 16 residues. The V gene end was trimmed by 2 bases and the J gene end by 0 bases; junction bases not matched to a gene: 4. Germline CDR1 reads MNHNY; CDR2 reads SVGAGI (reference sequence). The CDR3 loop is CASSYGGTGMNTEAFF. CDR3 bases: TGTGCCAGCAGTTACGGTGGGACAGGGATGAACACTGAAGCTTTCTTT.

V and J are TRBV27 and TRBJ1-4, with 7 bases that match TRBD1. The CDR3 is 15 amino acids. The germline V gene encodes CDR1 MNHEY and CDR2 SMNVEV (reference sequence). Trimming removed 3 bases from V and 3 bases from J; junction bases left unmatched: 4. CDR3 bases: TGTGCCAGCAGTTTCAGGGGACAGTCTAATGAAAAACTGTTTTTT. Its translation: CASSFRGQSNEKLFF.

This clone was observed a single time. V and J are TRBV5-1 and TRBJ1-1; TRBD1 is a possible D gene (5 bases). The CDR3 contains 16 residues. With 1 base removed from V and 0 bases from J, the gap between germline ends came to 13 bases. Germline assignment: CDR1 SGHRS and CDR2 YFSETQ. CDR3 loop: CASSLWTQGMNTEAFF. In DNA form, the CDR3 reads TGCGCCAGCAGCTTGTGGACGCAGGGAATGAACACTGAAGCTTTCTTT.

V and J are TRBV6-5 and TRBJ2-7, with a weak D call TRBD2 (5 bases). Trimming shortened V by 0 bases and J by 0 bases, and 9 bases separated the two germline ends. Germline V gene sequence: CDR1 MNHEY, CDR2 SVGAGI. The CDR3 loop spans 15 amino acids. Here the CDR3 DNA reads TGTGCCAGCAGTTACTCCGGGGAAAGCTCCTACGAGCAGTACTTC. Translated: CASSYSGESSYEQYF.

CDR3 nucleotides: TGTGCCAGCAGCCCTCATGGGGGCAGCGTTCACACTGAAGCTTTCTTT. Translated: CASSPHGGSVHTEAFF. V is TRBV7-3 and J is TRBJ1-1, with a possible D match to TRBD1 (6 bases). This CDR3 has 16 residues. Germline CDR1 is SGHTA and CDR2 is FQGTGA. Trimming took 5 bases from V and 3 from J, leaving 19 bases between them.

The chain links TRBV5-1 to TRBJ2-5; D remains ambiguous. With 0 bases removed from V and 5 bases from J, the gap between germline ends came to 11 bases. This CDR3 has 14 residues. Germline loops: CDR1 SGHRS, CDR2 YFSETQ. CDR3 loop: CASSLGSYRETQYF. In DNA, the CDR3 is TGCGCCAGCAGCTTGGGATCCTATCGGGAGACCCAGTACTTC. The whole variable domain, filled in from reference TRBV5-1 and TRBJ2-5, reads KAGVTQTPRYLIKTRGQQVTLSCSPISGHRSVSWYQQTPGQGLQFLFEYFSETQRNKGNFPGRFSGRQFSNSRSEMNVSTLELGDSALYLCASSLGSYRETQYFGPGTRLLVL.

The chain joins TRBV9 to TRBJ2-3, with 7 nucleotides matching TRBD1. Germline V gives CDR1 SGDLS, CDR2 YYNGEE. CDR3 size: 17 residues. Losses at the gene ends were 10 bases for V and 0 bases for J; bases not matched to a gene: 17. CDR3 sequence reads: CAGVKGQINASTDTQYF. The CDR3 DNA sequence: TGTGCCGGAGTGAAGGGACAGATAAACGCTAGCACAGATACGCAGTATTTT.

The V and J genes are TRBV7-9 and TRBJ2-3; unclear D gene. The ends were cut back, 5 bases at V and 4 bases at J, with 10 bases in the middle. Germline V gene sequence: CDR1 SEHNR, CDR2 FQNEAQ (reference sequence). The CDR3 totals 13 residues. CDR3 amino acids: CASSPTRPDTQYF. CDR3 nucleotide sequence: TGTGCCAGCAGCCCGACAAGGCCAGATACGCAGTATTTT.

Here the CDR3 reads CAWTPLRLAGPQYF. The CDR3 nucleotides are TGTGCCTGGACCCCCCTCCGGCTAGCGGGACCCCAGTACTTC. This chain connects TRBV30 to TRBJ2-5, with 9 bases lining up with TRBD2. CDR3 length: 14 amino acids. Germline CDR1 GTSNPN, CDR2 SVGIG (reference sequence). V shed 4 bases, J shed 9 bases, and the junction held 12 bases outside the gene matches.

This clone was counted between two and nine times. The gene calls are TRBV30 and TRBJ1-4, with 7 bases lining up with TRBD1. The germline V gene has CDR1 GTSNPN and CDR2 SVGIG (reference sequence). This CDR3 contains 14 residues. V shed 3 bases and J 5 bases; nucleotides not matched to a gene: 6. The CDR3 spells CAWSWTGRNEKLFF. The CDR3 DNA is TGTGCCTGGAGCTGGACAGGTCGGAATGAAAAACTGTTTTTT.

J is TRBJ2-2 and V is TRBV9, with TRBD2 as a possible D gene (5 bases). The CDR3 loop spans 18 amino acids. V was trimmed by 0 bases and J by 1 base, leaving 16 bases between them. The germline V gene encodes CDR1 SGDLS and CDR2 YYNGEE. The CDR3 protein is CASSVARTLRVNTGELFF. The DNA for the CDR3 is TGTGCCAGCAGCGTAGCACGAACATTGCGGGTGAACACCGGGGAGCTGTTTTTT.

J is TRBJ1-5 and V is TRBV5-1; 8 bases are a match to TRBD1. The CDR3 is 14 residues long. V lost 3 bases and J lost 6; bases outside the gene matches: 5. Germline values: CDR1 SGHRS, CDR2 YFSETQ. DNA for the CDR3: TGCGCCAGCAGCTCCGGGACAGGAGGTCAGCCCCAGCATTTT. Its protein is CASSSGTGGQPQHF.

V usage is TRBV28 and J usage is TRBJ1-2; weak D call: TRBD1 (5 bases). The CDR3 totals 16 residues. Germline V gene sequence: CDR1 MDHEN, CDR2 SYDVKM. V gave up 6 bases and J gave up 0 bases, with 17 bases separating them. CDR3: CASSVFNPGANYGYTF. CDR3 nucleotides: TGTGCCAGCAGCGTTTTCAACCCGGGGGCTAACTATGGCTACACCTTC.

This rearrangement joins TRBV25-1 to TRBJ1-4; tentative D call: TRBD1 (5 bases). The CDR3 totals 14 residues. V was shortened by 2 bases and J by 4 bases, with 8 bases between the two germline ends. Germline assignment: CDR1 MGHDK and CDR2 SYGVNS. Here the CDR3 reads CASSEGGNNEKLFF. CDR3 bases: TGTGCCAGCAGTGAAGGGGGGAATAATGAAAAACTGTTTTTT.

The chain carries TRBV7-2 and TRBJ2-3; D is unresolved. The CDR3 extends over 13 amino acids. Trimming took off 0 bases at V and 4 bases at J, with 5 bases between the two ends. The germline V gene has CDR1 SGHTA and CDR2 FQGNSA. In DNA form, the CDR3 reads TGTGCCAGCAGCTTAGCTACGGCAGATACGCAGTATTTT. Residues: CASSLATADTQYF.

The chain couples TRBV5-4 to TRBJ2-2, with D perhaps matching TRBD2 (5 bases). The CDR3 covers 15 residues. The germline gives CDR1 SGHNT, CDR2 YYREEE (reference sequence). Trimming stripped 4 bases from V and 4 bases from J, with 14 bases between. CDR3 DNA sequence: TGTGCCAGCAGCCGTGAGGGCCCCAGCACCGGGGAGCTGTTTTTT. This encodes CASSREGPSTGELFF.

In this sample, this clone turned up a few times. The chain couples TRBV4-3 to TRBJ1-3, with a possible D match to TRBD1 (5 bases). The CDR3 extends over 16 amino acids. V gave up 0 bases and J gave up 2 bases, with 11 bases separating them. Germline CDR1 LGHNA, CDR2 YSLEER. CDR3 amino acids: CASSQDSGRAGNTIYF. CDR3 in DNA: TGCGCCAGCAGCCAAGATAGCGGCAGGGCTGGAAACACCATATATTTT.

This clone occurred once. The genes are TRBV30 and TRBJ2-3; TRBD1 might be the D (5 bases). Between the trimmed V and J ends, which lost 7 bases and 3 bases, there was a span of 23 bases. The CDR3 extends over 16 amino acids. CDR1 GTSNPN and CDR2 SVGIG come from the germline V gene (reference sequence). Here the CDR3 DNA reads TGTGCCTTCCTCCTAGGGGCTTCCCTAAGTACAGATACGCAGTATTTT. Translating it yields CAFLLGASLSTDTQYF.

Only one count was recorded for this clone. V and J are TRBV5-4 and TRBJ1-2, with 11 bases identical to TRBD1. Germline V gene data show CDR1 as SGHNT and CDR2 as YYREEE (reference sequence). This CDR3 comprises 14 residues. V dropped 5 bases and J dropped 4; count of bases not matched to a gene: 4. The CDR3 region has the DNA TGTGCCAGCAGACGGACAGGGGGCCCCTATGGCTACACCTTC. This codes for CASRRTGGPYGYTF.

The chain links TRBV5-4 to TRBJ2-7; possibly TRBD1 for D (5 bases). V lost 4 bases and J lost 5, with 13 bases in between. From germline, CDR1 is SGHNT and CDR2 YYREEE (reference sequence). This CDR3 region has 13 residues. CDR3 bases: TGTGCCAGCAGCATCCAGGGTACGCACGAGCAGTACTTC. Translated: CASSIQGTHEQYF.

CDR3 protein: CSASGGRTEAFF. As DNA, the CDR3 is TGCAGTGCTAGTGGGGGGCGAACTGAAGCTTTCTTT. This chain connects TRBV20-1 to TRBJ1-1, with a tentative D call TRBD1 (6 bases). V lost 3 bases and J 5 bases, leaving 10 bases between the germline ends. The CDR3 loop spans 12 amino acids. Germline values: CDR1 DFQATT, CDR2 SNEGSKA (reference sequence).

The CDR3 loop reads CASSFFREVEAFF. The CDR3, as DNA: TGTGCCAGCAGCTTCTTCAGGGAGGTTGAAGCTTTCTTT. The V and J genes are TRBV5-6 and TRBJ1-1, with D tentatively TRBD1 (5 bases). Trimming stripped 2 bases from V and 7 bases from J, with 12 bases between. The CDR3 is 13 residues long. Germline CDR1 reads SGHDT; CDR2 reads YYEEEE.

The chain's CDR3 is CAWSGQYRALHF. The CDR3 bases are TGTGCCTGGAGCGGACAGTATCGGGCCCTCCACTTT. The chain uses TRBV30 and TRBJ1-6, with D maybe TRBD1 (6 bases). In germline, CDR1 is GTSNPN, CDR2 SVGIG (reference sequence). V was pared by 3 bases and J by 14 bases, with 14 bases between. CDR3 size: 12 residues.

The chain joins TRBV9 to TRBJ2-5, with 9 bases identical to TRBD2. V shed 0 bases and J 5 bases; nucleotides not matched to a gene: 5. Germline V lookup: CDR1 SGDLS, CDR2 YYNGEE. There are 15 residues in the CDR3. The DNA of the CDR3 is TGTGCCAGCAGCGTAGTGGGTAGCGGGAGTGAGACCCAGTACTTC. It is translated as CASSVVGSGSETQYF. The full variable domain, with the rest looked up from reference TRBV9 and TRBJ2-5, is DSGVTQTPKHLITATGQRVTLRCSPRSGDLSVYWYQQSLDQGLQFLIQYYNGEERAKGNILERFSAQQFPDLHSELNLSSLELGDSALYFCASSVVGSGSETQYFGPGTRLLVL.